At least ten counts were recorded for the clone carrying this T cell receptor beta chain. As yet, its antigen is unknown. Axillary draining lymph nodes of breast cancer patients supplied the node samples. The CDR3 contains 15 residues. The V gene lost 4 bases and the J gene lost 10 bases, with 20 bases spanning the gap. Germline CDR1 is LGHNA and CDR2 is YSLEER. These data originate in a study of breast tumors, draining lymph nodes, adjacent tissues. Study observations and caveats: Compared with basal-like, luminal-like tumors shared significantly more repertoire with nontumor tissue. Tumors had less TCR diversity than lymph nodes, more than nontumor tissue.

One entry per CDR3 protein, called by TCRdb with MiXCR from the multiplex PCR reads. The sample has around 300,000 distinct CDR3 sequences; under 35% are singletons. The material sequenced was axillary lymph node tissue. J is TRBJ2-1 and V is TRBV4-3; the D gene is possibly TRBD1 (5 bases). The clonotype originates from a female donor with breast cancer. Some clones in this sample may be carry-over from other donors' samples. The CDR3 region is CASSPNRFQIGEQFF. CDR3 in DNA: TGCGCCAGCAGCCCGAACAGGTTCCAAATTGGAGAGCAGTTCTTC.